The T cell receptor (beta chain) described here comes from a study of cytomegalovirus exposure and HLA in healthy donors. Comments on this clone: Its antigen is not identified.

Study results and limitations: Later analysis showed most CMV-associated TCR beta chains appearing HLA-restricted. The study recorded 150 to 200 TCR beta chains that were cytomegalovirus-associated.

PCR primers comprised 60 Vbeta and 13 Jbeta primers. Here immunoSEQ multiplex PCR was the method, and the copy in TCRdb shows in-frame clones only, minus some. The profile covers about 120,000 clones, with 80% appearing a single time and 0.95% to 1.5% taken by the ten largest. Germline V gene lookup returns CDR1 MNHNS and CDR2 SASEGT. The CDR3 consists of 17 residues. Deletions cut 4 bases from V and 7 bases from J, with 23 bases between. Sequenced: PBMCs. The TCR was taken from a female donor in good health and CMV-seronegative. This chain links TRBV6-1 with TRBJ2-4; possibly TRBD1 for D (6 bases). The CDR3 DNA sequence: TGTGCCAGCAGTGCCAAACCCTCAGGGGTTGGATGGAACATTCAGTACTTC. The encoded protein is CASSAKPSGVGWNIQYF.